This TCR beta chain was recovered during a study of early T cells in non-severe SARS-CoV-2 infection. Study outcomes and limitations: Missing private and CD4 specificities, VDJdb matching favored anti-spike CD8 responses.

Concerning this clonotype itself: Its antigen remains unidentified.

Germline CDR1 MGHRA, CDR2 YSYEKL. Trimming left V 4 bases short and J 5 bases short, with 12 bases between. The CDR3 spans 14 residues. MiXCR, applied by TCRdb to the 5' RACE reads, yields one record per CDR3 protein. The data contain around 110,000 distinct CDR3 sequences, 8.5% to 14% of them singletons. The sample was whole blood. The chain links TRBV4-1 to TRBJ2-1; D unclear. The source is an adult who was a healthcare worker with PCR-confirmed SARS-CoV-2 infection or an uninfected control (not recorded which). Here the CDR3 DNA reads TGCGCCAGCAGCCGCGGCCCGGCCGACAATGAGCAGTTCTTC. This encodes CASSRGPADNEQFF.